This TCR beta chain derives from a study of T cell responses to AZD1222 COVID-19 vaccine. Points from the study as a whole: As reported, nearly half of all spike-specific TCRs target variant regions that are unmutated. Donors skewed white British and female; clonal diversity was possibly underestimated. Scientists sampled the repertoires only once the peak T cell response had passed. At baseline, seropositivity was found in only a handful of AZD1222 recipients.

The V and J ends lost 2 bases and 4 bases respectively, with 11 bases between them. This CDR3 has 15 amino acids. In germline, CDR1 is ENHRY, CDR2 SYGVKD. In the case of this clone: Its antigen is undetermined.

Using immunoSEQ multiplex PCR, the repertoire was profiled, and TCRdb retains in-frame clones only, with some absent. Here the sample spans 130,000 or so clones, 90% being singletons. The V gene is TRBV10-3, the J gene TRBJ2-2; D could derive from TRBD1 or TRBD2 (5 bases each). This TCR was sampled from an adult in good health. This sample comprised peripheral blood, obtained on day 0 of AZD1222 vaccination. This CDR3 reads CAISERDPGTGELFF. For the CDR3, the DNA is TGTGCCATCAGTGAGCGGGACCCTGGCACCGGGGAGCTGTTTTTT.